What follows are 32 T cell receptor beta chains derived from one specimen sequenced in a study of T cell responses to AZD1222 COVID-19 vaccine. TCRdb's copy holds only in-frame clones and misses some; the assay was immunoSEQ multiplex PCR. The table lists under 110,000 clones, approximately 86% of them singletons. This specimen consisted of peripheral blood, obtained on day 0 of AZD1222 vaccination. These TCRs come from an adult in good health.

The gene calls are TRBV7-9 and TRBJ1-1; D is uncertain. This CDR3 is 13 amino acids long. V was cut by 1 base and J by 3 bases, with 6 bases left in between. CDR1 is SEHNR, CDR2 FQNEAQ, per germline (reference sequence). In DNA form, the CDR3 reads TGTGCCAGCAGCTTAGTCCTCGACACTGAAGCTTTCTTT. Its translation is CASSLVLDTEAFF.

This rearrangement joins TRBV7-2 to TRBJ1-3; D possibly corresponds to TRBD1 (6 bases). Trimming took off 1 base at V and 7 bases at J, with 23 bases between the two ends. Per the germline V gene, CDR1 is SGHTA and CDR2 is FQGNSA. The CDR3 covers 18 residues. For the CDR3, the DNA is TGTGCCAGCAGCTTAGTCGCAGGGGCCCACTCCCGAGGGAACACCATATATTTT. It yields the protein CASSLVAGAHSRGNTIYF.

The rearrangement joins TRBV11-2 to TRBJ2-5, with D perhaps assigned TRBD1 or TRBD2 (5 bases each). Germline V gene sequence: CDR1 SGHAT, CDR2 FQNNGV. CDR3 length equals 14 residues. Trimming took 3 bases from V and 1 from J, leaving 9 bases between them. The CDR3 is CASSFGAIQETQYF. As DNA, the CDR3 is TGTGCCAGCAGCTTCGGGGCAATCCAAGAGACCCAGTACTTC. The full variable domain, with the rest looked up from reference TRBV11-2 and TRBJ2-5, is EAGVAQSPRYKIIEKRQSVAFWCNPISGHATLYWYQQILGQGPKLLIQFQNNGVVDDSQLPKDRFSAERLKGVDSTLKIQPAKLEDSAVYLCASSFGAIQETQYFGPGTRLLVL.

The chain carries TRBV28 and TRBJ2-1, with unresolved D. This CDR3 has 12 residues. The germline V and J ends were trimmed by 5 bases and 0 bases, with 2 bases remaining between them. Germline CDR1 MDHEN, CDR2 SYDVKM. The DNA of the CDR3 is TGTGCCAGCAGTCTCTCCTACAATGAGCAGTTCTTC. It specifies CASSLSYNEQFF.

In this sample, this clone turned up once. The rearrangement links TRBV19 to TRBJ2-3; 7 bases agree with TRBD1. The CDR3 loop spans 19 amino acids. V lost 5 bases, J lost 4 bases, and 21 bases stayed unmatched. Germline V gene data show CDR1 as LNHDA and CDR2 as SQIVND (reference sequence). CDR3: CASSPPTGKFLTAADTQYF. DNA for the CDR3: TGTGCCAGTAGTCCCCCGACAGGGAAGTTTCTAACCGCCGCAGATACGCAGTATTTT.

This chain links TRBV28 with TRBJ1-5; TRBD1 is a possible D gene (5 bases). The CDR3 spans 15 residues. V lost 7 bases and J 5 bases, leaving 18 bases between the germline ends. Germline loops: CDR1 MDHEN, CDR2 SYDVKM. The CDR3 protein is CASTRSGPAYQPQHF. CDR3 in DNA: TGTGCCAGCACCAGATCGGGGCCTGCCTATCAGCCCCAGCATTTT.

The chain recombines TRBV6-5 with TRBJ2-4; 7 bases are shared with TRBD1. Germline loops: CDR1 MNHEY, CDR2 SVGAGI. CDR3 size: 14 residues. V lost 9 bases and J lost 0; bases outside the gene matches: 5. The CDR3 DNA follows: TGTGCCAGTACAGGGGTGTTAGCCAAAAACATTCAGTACTTC. The encoded protein is CASTGVLAKNIQYF.

The chain links TRBV18 to TRBJ2-1; D is perhaps TRBD1 (6 bases). Germline V CDR1 and CDR2: KGHSH, LQKENI. Between the trimmed V and J ends, which lost 3 bases and 7 bases, there was a span of 16 bases. This CDR3 has 15 amino acids. The CDR3, as DNA: TGTGCCAGCTCACCCAGGGGACAATCGGAGAATGAGCAGTTCTTC. Amino acid sequence: CASSPRGQSENEQFF. The full variable domain, rest sourced from reference TRBV18 and TRBJ2-1, is NAGVMQNPRHLVRRRGQEARLRCSPMKGHSHVYWYRQLPEEGLKFMVYLQKENIIDESGMPKERFSAEFPKEGPSILRIQQVVRGDSAAYFCASSPRGQSENEQFFGPGTRLTVL.

The chain has TRBV19 and TRBJ1-5, with D uncertain. The V gene's germline CDR1 is LNHDA and CDR2 SQIVND (reference sequence). V was clipped by 7 bases and J by 1 base, with 14 bases between them. The length of the CDR3 is 15 residues. The CDR3: CASTGRGLSNQPQHF. Written as DNA, the CDR3 is TGTGCCAGTACGGGCCGGGGTCTCAGCAATCAGCCCCAGCATTTT. Using reference TRBV19 and TRBJ1-5 for the parts outside the CDR3, the full variable domain is DGGITQSPKYLFRKEGQNVTLSCEQNLNHDAMYWYRQDPGQGLRLIYYSQIVNDFQKGDIAEGYSVSREKKESFPLTVTSAQKNPTAFYLCASTGRGLSNQPQHFGDGTRLSIL.

The rearrangement links TRBV6-5 to TRBJ2-1, with D uncertain. The germline V and J ends were trimmed by 0 bases and 9 bases, with 6 bases remaining between them. Per the germline V gene, CDR1 is MNHEY and CDR2 is SVGAGI. This CDR3 region has 12 residues. CDR3 protein: CASSYSGFEQFF. DNA for the CDR3: TGTGCCAGCAGTTACTCAGGCTTTGAGCAGTTCTTC.

This chain joins TRBV30 and TRBJ1-6, with D maybe TRBD1 (5 bases). The CDR3 has 13 residues. Deletions cut 2 bases from V and 13 bases from J, with 15 bases between. Germline CDR1 is GTSNPN and CDR2 is SVGIG (reference sequence). CDR3 in DNA: TGTGCCTGGAGTAGGGACCCTGCCTTCCCCCTCCACTTT. It translates to CAWSRDPAFPLHF.

CDR3 nucleotides: TGCGCCAGCAGCTTGCGGCAGGGCGACGCCGGGGAGCTGTTTTTT. This translates into CASSLRQGDAGELFF. V usage is TRBV5-1 and J usage is TRBJ2-2; a possible D gene is TRBD1 (5 bases). V was shortened by 1 base and J by 6 bases, with 13 bases between the two germline ends. The CDR3 has 15 residues. CDR1 and CDR2 (germline): SGHRS, YFSETQ. Full variable domain (outside the CDR3, taken from reference TRBV5-1 and TRBJ2-2): KAGVTQTPRYLIKTRGQQVTLSCSPISGHRSVSWYQQTPGQGLQFLFEYFSETQRNKGNFPGRFSGRQFSNSRSEMNVSTLELGDSALYLCASSLRQGDAGELFFGEGSRLTVL.

The chain couples TRBV4-3 to TRBJ2-7, with 8 bases aligning to TRBD2. The trim removed 1 base at V and 4 bases at J, leaving 6 bases unmatched. CDR3 size: 15 residues. The germline gives CDR1 LGHNA, CDR2 YSLEER. This CDR3 is CASSQAGAGVYEQYF. In nucleotides, the CDR3 is TGCGCCAGCAGCCAAGCGGGAGCGGGAGTGTACGAGCAGTACTTC.

The rearrangement uses TRBV5-1 and TRBJ2-2; 9 bases map to TRBD2. The CDR3 sequence is 16 residues long. Germline-derived CDR1 and CDR2 are SGHRS and YFSETQ. V lost 3 bases to trimming and J lost 4 bases; unmatched junction nucleotides: 7. The CDR3 coding sequence is TGCGCCAGCAGCTGGACTAGCGAGTCGGGCACCGGGGAGCTGTTTTTT. Translation gives CASSWTSESGTGELFF. Drawing the rest from reference TRBV5-1 and TRBJ2-2, the complete variable domain is KAGVTQTPRYLIKTRGQQVTLSCSPISGHRSVSWYQQTPGQGLQFLFEYFSETQRNKGNFPGRFSGRQFSNSRSEMNVSTLELGDSALYLCASSWTSESGTGELFFGEGSRLTVL.

The chain recombines TRBV2 with TRBJ2-1, with TRBD2 identical over 9 bases. Per the germline V gene, CDR1 is SNHLY and CDR2 is FYNNEI. Trimming took 11 bases from V and 1 from J; bases not matched to a gene: 6. The CDR3 spans 14 residues. The CDR3 DNA sequence: TGTGCCGGCCAAAGCGGGAGGTCCTACAATGAGCAGTTCTTC. It yields the protein CAGQSGRSYNEQFF.

This clone came up once. CDR3 protein: CSAIQGSAYEQYF. In nucleotides, the CDR3 is TGCAGCGCTATACAGGGAAGCGCCTACGAGCAGTACTTC. The chain couples TRBV29-1 to TRBJ2-7, with D maybe TRBD1 (6 bases). Germline CDR1 is SQVTM and CDR2 is ANQGSEA. Trimming shortened V by 7 bases and J by 2 bases, and 15 bases separated the two germline ends. This CDR3 is built from 13 residues.

V gene TRBV27 combines with J gene TRBJ2-7; D uncertain. Germline V gene lookup returns CDR1 MNHEY and CDR2 SMNVEV (reference sequence). This CDR3 contains 12 residues. The V and J ends lost 4 bases and 3 bases respectively, with 7 bases between them. The CDR3 region has the DNA TGTGCCAGCAGTTCCAACAGCTACGAGCAGTACTTC. Amino acids: CASSSNSYEQYF.

The CDR3 is CASSSGQGLYGYTF. The DNA of the CDR3 is TGTGCCAGCAGCTCGGGACAGGGGTTATACGGCTACACCTTC. This chain connects TRBV13 to TRBJ1-2; 10 positions match TRBD1. The V gene end was trimmed by 4 bases and the J gene end by 8 bases; junction bases not matched to a gene: 7. This CDR3 region has 14 residues. The germline V gene encodes CDR1 PRHDT and CDR2 FYEKMQ (reference sequence).

The gene calls are TRBV4-1 and TRBJ2-7; 10 nucleotides agree with TRBD2. The ends lost 1 base at V and 0 bases at J; junction bases unmatched: 0. The germline CDR1 and CDR2 sequences are MGHRA and YSYEKL. The CDR3 is 15 amino acids. The CDR3 DNA follows: TGCGCCAGCAGCCAAGCTAGCGGGAGCTCCTACGAGCAGTACTTC. As protein: CASSQASGSSYEQYF.

V usage is TRBV6-5 and J usage is TRBJ1-2; D is unclear. V gave up 2 bases and J gave up 8 bases, with 6 bases separating them. Germline values: CDR1 MNHEY, CDR2 SVGAGI. The CDR3 runs 11 residues. The CDR3 sequence: CASSYQGGYTF. In nucleotides, the CDR3 is TGTGCCAGCAGTTACCAAGGGGGCTACACCTTC.

The chain carries TRBV7-2 and TRBJ2-1; 9 bases map to TRBD2. CDR3 length equals 16 residues. Germline CDR1 reads SGHTA; CDR2 reads FQGNSA. The V and J ends lost 1 base and 10 bases, in that order; junction bases with no gene match: 11. The CDR3 DNA follows: TGTGCCAGCAGCTTAGATGGTAGCGGGAGTAAGAGGGAGCAGTTCTTC. Translating gives CASSLDGSGSKREQFF.

The chain is built from TRBV6-4 and TRBJ2-3; 14 bases are a match to TRBD2. Germline values: CDR1 MRHNA, CDR2 SNTAGT. The junction had 1 base not matched to a gene; V was cut back by 4 bases and J by 4 bases. The CDR3 covers 15 residues. DNA of the CDR3: TGTGCCAGCAGTGCGGGACTAGCGGGGGCAGATACGCAGTATTTT. This codes for CASSAGLAGADTQYF.

The chain combines TRBV4-2 with TRBJ2-1, with 7 bases fitting TRBD2. J gave up 2 bases and V 3 bases, and 16 bases lay outside the gene matches. This CDR3 is built from 19 residues. Germline V lookup: CDR1 LGHNA, CDR2 YNFKEQ. CDR3 sequence reads: CASSQVFEGGKGAYNEQFF. The CDR3 region has the DNA TGTGCCAGCAGCCAGGTTTTCGAGGGAGGGAAGGGAGCCTACAATGAGCAGTTCTTC.

This rearrangement joins TRBV18 to TRBJ2-6; no reliable D call. This CDR3 comprises 15 residues. V was trimmed by 1 base and J by 1 base, leaving 5 bases between them. Germline V gives CDR1 KGHSH, CDR2 LQKENI. CDR3 protein: CASSPLASGANVLTF. The CDR3 bases are TGTGCCAGCTCACCACTGGCATCTGGGGCCAACGTCCTGACTTTC. The complete variable domain, with remaining parts taken from reference TRBV18 and TRBJ2-6, reads NAGVMQNPRHLVRRRGQEARLRCSPMKGHSHVYWYRQLPEEGLKFMVYLQKENIIDESGMPKERFSAEFPKEGPSILRIQQVVRGDSAAYFCASSPLASGANVLTFGAGSRLTVL.

The gene calls are TRBV11-2 and TRBJ2-5; 10 positions agree with TRBD2. The CDR3 spans 17 residues. CDR1 SGHAT and CDR2 FQNNGV come from the germline V gene. V was pared by 9 bases and J by 8 bases, with 21 bases of the junction left unmatched. CDR3 sequence (DNA): TGTGCCAGTCCCCTTAACTACGCTAGCGGGAGTACCCAAACCCAGTACTTC. Translation: CASPLNYASGSTQTQYF. Full variable domain (outside the CDR3, taken from reference TRBV11-2 and TRBJ2-5): EAGVAQSPRYKIIEKRQSVAFWCNPISGHATLYWYQQILGQGPKLLIQFQNNGVVDDSQLPKDRFSAERLKGVDSTLKIQPAKLEDSAVYLCASPLNYASGSTQTQYFGPGTRLLVL.

The chain links TRBV9 to TRBJ1-3, with D unresolved. CDR3 length: 16 amino acids. Germline loops: CDR1 SGDLS, CDR2 YYNGEE. Between the trimmed V and J ends, which lost 4 bases and 0 bases, there was a span of 14 bases. CDR3 bases: TGTGCCAGCAGCTTGGGAGGATCCAACTCTGGAAACACCATATATTTT. Protein product: CASSLGGSNSGNTIYF.

The V gene is TRBV5-1, the J gene TRBJ2-3; no clear D gene. The CDR3 spans 13 residues. Per germline, CDR1 SGHRS and CDR2 YFSETQ. V was clipped by 4 bases and J by 3 bases, with 9 bases between them. The CDR3 DNA reads as TGCGCCAGCAGCCAAGATTCAACAGATACGCAGTATTTT. Encoded protein: CASSQDSTDTQYF.

The chain recombines TRBV27 with TRBJ2-7; D uncertain. Germline V CDR1 and CDR2: MNHEY, SMNVEV (reference sequence). V shed 7 bases and J shed 2 bases, with 15 bases lying between them. The CDR3 runs to 14 residues. The CDR3 coding sequence is TGTGCCAGCATGGATTTAGGGAATGCCTACGAGCAGTACTTC. Translated, it gives CASMDLGNAYEQYF.

V usage is TRBV11-1 and J usage is TRBJ1-2; D is ambiguous. The CDR3 consists of 12 residues. Trimming left V 5 bases short and J 7 bases short, with 11 bases between. Germline assignment: CDR1 SGHAT and CDR2 FQDESV (reference sequence). The CDR3 sequence is CASSDGRFGYTF. The DNA for the CDR3 is TGTGCCAGCAGCGACGGACGTTTTGGCTACACCTTC.

This clone was observed many times. This chain uses TRBV9 with TRBJ2-3; D gene unclear. The CDR3 has 15 residues. Germline V CDR1 and CDR2: SGDLS, YYNGEE. The V and J ends lost 0 bases and 2 bases respectively, with 10 bases between them. CDR3 bases: TGTGCCAGCAGCGTAGTGGTGGGAAACACAGATACGCAGTATTTT. Translating gives CASSVVVGNTDTQYF.

This clone was observed a handful of times. The V gene is TRBV28, the J gene TRBJ1-5, with D tentatively TRBD1 (5 bases). Deletions cut 3 bases from V and 5 bases from J, with 14 bases between. Germline CDR1 reads MDHEN; CDR2 reads SYDVKM. The CDR3 contains 15 residues. The CDR3: CASSFDKGLDQPQHF. CDR3 in DNA: TGTGCCAGCAGTTTTGATAAGGGACTCGATCAGCCCCAGCATTTT.

This clone has only a few counts. The gene calls are TRBV7-9 and TRBJ1-5; no clear D gene. The germline gives CDR1 SEHNR, CDR2 FQNEAQ (reference sequence). Trimming removed 0 bases from V and 2 bases from J, with 5 bases in between. The CDR3 is 14 amino acids. CDR3 protein: CASSLASGNQPQHF. CDR3 DNA sequence: TGTGCCAGCAGCTTAGCATCGGGCAATCAGCCCCAGCATTTT. Full variable domain (rest looked up from reference TRBV7-9 and TRBJ1-5): DTGVSQNPRHKITKRGQNVTFRCDPISEHNRLYWYRQTLGQGPEFLTYFQNEAQLEKSRLLSDRFSAERPKGSFSTLEIQRTEQGDSAMYLCASSLASGNQPQHFGDGTRLSIL.